The clone carrying this TCR beta chain showed up just once. The entry originates in a study of blood T cell repertoires in COVID-19. Per the original data handling: From reference gene primer amplification, estimates of nucleated cell counts were derived. Libraries were prepared by immunoSEQ multiplex PCR; TCRdb keeps only in-frame clonotypes and omits some of them. The DNA gave D and trimming, while V, J and clone size come from that table. The table lists fewer than 350,000 clones, approximately 91% of them singletons. The ends lost 2 bases at V and 9 bases at J; junction bases unmatched: 13. Germline-derived CDR1 and CDR2 are SGHRS and YFSETQ. CDR3 length: 15 residues. The study drew participants aged 18 to 89 years from 24 US areas.

V usage is TRBV5-1 and J usage is TRBJ2-5; 7 nucleotides agree with TRBD1. The specimen was PBMCs or T cells enriched from blood (not recorded which). This clonotype was sampled from a woman aged 40 to 49 with acute COVID-19. The CDR3 DNA follows: TGCGCCAGCAGCTTTACAGGGGACCTCTTTTTACCCCAGTACTTC. Translating it yields CASSFTGDLFLPQYF.